This record concerns one T cell receptor (beta chain) sequence. This record belongs to a study of CD8 T cells in Susac syndrome. CDR1 and CDR2 from the germline V gene are MNHEY and SVGAGI. The CDR3 spans 10 residues. V shed 6 bases and J shed 7 bases, with 7 bases lying between them. Roughly 0.45 to 1 ug RNA was reverse transcribed with random hexamers. TCRdb fed the immunoSEQ multiplex PCR reads into MiXCR, producing one record per CDR3 protein. This sample has a few hundred thousand distinct CDR3 sequences, with roughly 90% found just once. Specimen: CD8+ T cells from PBMCs. The rearrangement uses TRBV6-5 and TRBJ2-7; D remains unclear. The TCR was taken from a human donor with multiple sclerosis. The CDR3 coding sequence is TGTGCCAGCAGCCCCAAAGAGCAGTACTTC. Translated: CASSPKEQYF.